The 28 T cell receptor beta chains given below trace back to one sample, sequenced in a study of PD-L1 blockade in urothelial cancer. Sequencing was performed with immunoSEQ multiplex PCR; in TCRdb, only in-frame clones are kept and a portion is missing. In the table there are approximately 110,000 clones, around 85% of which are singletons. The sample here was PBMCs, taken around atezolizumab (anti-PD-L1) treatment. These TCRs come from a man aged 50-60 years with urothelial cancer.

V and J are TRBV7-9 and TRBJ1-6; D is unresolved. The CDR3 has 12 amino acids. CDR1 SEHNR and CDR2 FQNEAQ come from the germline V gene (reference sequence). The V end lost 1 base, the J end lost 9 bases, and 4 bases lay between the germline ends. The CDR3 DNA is TGTGCCAGCAGCTTAGAGAGTTCACCCCTCCACTTT. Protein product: CASSLESSPLHF.

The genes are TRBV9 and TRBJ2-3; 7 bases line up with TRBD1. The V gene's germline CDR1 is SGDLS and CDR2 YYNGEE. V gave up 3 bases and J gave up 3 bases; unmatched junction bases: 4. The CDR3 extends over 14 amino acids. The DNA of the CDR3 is TGTGCCAGCAGCGCTGGGACAGAGACAGATACGCAGTATTTT. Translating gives CASSAGTETDTQYF.

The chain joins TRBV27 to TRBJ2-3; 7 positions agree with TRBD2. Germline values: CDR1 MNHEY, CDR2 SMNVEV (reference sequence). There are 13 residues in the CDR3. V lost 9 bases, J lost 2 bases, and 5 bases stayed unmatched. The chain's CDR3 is CARGGRLTDTQYF. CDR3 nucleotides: TGTGCCAGGGGAGGGAGACTCACAGATACGCAGTATTTT.

As DNA, the CDR3 is TGTGCCAGCAGCACCTCACAGGGGGCAAGTGGCTACACCTTC. Protein sequence: CASSTSQGASGYTF. The rearrangement joins TRBV13 to TRBJ1-2; 9 bases agree with TRBD1. The CDR3 sequence is 14 residues long. The J segment lost 7 bases and the V segment lost 5 bases, leaving 8 bases of the junction unmatched. Looked up from germline, CDR1 is PRHDT and CDR2 is FYEKMQ (reference sequence).

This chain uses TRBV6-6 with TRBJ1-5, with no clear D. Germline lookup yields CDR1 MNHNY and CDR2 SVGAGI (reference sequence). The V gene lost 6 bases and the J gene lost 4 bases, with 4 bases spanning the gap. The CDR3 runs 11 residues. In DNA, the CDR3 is TGTGCCAGCAGCTCTAATCAGCCCCAGCATTTT. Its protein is CASSSNQPQHF.

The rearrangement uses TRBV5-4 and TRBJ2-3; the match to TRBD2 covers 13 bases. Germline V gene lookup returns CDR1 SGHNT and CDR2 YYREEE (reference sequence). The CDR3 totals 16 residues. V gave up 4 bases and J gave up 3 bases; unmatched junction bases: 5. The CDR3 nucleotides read TGTGCCAGCAGCACGGGACTAGCGGGACCTACAGATACGCAGTATTTT. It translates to CASSTGLAGPTDTQYF.

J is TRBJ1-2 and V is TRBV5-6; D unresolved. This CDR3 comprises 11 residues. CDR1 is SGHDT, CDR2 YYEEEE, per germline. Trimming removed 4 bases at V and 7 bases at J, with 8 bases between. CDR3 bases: TGTGCCAGCAGCCTCCGGGGTGGCTACACCTTC. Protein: CASSLRGGYTF.

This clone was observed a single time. CDR3 coding DNA: TGCGCCAGCAGCCACATCGACAGCTACACCTACGAGCAGTACTTC. The encoded protein is CASSHIDSYTYEQYF. The chain recombines TRBV4-1 with TRBJ2-7, with D perhaps matching TRBD1 (5 bases). Trimming removed 3 bases from V and 2 bases from J, with 14 bases in between. Germline V CDR1 and CDR2: MGHRA, YSYEKL. This CDR3 has 15 residues.

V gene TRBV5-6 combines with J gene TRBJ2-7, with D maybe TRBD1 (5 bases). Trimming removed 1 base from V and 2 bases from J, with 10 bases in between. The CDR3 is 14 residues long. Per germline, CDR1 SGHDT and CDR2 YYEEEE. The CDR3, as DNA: TGTGCCAGCAGCTTGTTGGACAAAGCCTACGAGCAGTACTTC. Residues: CASSLLDKAYEQYF. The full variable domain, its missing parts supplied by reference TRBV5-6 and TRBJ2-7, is DAGVTQSPTHLIKTRGQQVTLRCSPKSGHDTVSWYQQALGQGPQFIFQYYEEEERQRGNFPDRFSGHQFPNYSSELNVNALLLGDSALYLCASSLLDKAYEQYFGPGTRLTVT.

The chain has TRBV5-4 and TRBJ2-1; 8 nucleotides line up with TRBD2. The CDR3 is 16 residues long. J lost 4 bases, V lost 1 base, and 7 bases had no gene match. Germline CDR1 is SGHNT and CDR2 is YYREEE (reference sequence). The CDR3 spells CASSLIAGLTYNEQFF. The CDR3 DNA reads TGTGCCAGCAGCTTGATAGCGGGGTTAACTTACAATGAGCAGTTCTTC.

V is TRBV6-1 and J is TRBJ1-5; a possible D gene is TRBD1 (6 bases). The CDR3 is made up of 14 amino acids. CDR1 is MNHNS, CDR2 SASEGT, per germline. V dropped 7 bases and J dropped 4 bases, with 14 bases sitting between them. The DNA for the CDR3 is TGTGCCAGCAACGCCGGACAGACTAATCAGCCCCAGCATTTT. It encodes CASNAGQTNQPQHF.

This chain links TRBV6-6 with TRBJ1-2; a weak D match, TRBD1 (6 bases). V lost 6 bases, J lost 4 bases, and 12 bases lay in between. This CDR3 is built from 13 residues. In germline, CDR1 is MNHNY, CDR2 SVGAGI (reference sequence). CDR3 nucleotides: TGTGCCAGCAGCCAGGGACAACCCTATGGCTACACCTTC. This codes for CASSQGQPYGYTF.

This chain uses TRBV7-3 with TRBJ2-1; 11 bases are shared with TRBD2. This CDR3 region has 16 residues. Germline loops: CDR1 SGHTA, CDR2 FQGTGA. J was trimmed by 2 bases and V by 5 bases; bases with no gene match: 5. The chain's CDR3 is CASSPGGLAAYNEQFF. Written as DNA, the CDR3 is TGTGCCAGCAGCCCAGGGGGACTAGCGGCCTACAATGAGCAGTTCTTC.

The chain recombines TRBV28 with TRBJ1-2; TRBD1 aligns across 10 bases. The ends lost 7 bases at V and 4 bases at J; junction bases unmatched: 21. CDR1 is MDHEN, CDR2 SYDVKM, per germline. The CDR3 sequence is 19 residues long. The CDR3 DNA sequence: TGTGCCAGCACCACTTCGGCAGGGACAGGGGCCCATTTACTCTATGGCTACACCTTC. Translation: CASTTSAGTGAHLLYGYTF.

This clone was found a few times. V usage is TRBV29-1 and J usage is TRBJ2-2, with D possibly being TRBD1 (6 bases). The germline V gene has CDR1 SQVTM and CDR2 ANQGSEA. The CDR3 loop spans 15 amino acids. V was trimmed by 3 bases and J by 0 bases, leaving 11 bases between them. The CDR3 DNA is TGCAGCGTTGAGAACAGGGATACGAACACCGGGGAGCTGTTTTTT. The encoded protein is CSVENRDTNTGELFF.

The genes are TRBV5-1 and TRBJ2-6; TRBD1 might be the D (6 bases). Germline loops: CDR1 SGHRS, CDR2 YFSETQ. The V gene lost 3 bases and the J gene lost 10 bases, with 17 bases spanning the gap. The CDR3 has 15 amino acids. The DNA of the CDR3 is TGCGCCAGCAGCTGGGGACAACCGGGCGGAAACGTCCTGACTTTC. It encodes CASSWGQPGGNVLTF.

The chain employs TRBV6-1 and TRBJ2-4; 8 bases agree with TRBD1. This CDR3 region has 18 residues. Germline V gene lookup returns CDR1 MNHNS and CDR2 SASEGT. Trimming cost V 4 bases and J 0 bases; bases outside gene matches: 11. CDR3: CASSGRGPNALAKNIQYF. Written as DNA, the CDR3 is TGTGCCAGCAGTGGCAGGGGGCCAAACGCACTAGCCAAAAACATTCAGTACTTC.

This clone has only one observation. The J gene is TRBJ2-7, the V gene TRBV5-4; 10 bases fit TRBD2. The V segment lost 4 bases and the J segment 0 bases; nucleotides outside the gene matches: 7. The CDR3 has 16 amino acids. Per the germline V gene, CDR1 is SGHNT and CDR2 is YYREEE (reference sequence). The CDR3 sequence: CASSLAGTSASYEQYF. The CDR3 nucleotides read TGTGCCAGCAGCCTAGCCGGGACTAGCGCCTCCTACGAGCAGTACTTC.

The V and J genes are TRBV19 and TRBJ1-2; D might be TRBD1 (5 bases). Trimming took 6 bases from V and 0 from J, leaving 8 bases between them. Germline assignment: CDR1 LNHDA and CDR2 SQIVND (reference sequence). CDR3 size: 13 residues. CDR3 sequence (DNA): TGTGCCAGTAGCCGGGGGACTAACTATGGCTACACCTTC. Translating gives CASSRGTNYGYTF. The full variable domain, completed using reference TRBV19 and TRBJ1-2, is DGGITQSPKYLFRKEGQNVTLSCEQNLNHDAMYWYRQDPGQGLRLIYYSQIVNDFQKGDIAEGYSVSREKKESFPLTVTSAQKNPTAFYLCASSRGTNYGYTFGSGTRLTVV.

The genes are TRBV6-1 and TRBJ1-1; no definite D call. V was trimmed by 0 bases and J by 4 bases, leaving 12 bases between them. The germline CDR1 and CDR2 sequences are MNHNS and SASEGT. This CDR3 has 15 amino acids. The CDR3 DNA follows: TGTGCCAGCAGTGAAGCGGCGGGGTGGAGCACTGAAGCTTTCTTT. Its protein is CASSEAAGWSTEAFF.

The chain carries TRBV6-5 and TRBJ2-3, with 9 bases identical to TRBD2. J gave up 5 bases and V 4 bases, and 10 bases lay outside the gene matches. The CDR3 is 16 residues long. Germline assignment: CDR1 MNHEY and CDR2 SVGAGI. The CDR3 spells CASSFAGTSFVDTQYF. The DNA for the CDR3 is TGTGCCAGCAGTTTTGCCGGGACTAGCTTTGTAGATACGCAGTATTTT.

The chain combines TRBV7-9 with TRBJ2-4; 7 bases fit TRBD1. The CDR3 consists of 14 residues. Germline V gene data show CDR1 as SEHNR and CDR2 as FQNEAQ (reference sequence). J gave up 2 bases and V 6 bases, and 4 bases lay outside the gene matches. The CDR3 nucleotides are TGTGCCAGCAGTTCAGGGGGTTCCAAAAACATTCAGTACTTC. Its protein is CASSSGGSKNIQYF.

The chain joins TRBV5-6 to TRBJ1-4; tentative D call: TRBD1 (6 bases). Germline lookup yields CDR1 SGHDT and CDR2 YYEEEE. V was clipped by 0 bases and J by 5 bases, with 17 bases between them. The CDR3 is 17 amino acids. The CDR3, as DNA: TGTGCCAGCAGCTTGGTTCAGGGGTCCCACCCAAATGAAAAACTGTTTTTT. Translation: CASSLVQGSHPNEKLFF.

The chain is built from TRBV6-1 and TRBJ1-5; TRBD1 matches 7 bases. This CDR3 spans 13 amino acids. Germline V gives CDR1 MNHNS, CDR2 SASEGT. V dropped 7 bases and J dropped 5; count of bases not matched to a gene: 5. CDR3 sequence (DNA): TGTGCCAGCAAAGAACAGGGGTATCAGCCCCAGCATTTT. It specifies CASKEQGYQPQHF.

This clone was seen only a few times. The CDR3 protein is CASRMEKSNQPQHF. CDR3 bases: TGTGCCAGCAGGATGGAGAAGAGCAATCAGCCCCAGCATTTT. The rearrangement uses TRBV28 and TRBJ1-5, with D unclear. Per germline, CDR1 MDHEN and CDR2 SYDVKM. Trimming took 6 bases from V and 1 from J, leaving 10 bases between them. The CDR3 is 14 amino acids.

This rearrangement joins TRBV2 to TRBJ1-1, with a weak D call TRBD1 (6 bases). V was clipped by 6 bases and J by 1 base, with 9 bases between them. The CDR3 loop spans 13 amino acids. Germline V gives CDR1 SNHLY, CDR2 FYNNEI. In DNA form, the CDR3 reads TGTGCCAGCAGGGACAGCGAGAACACTGAAGCTTTCTTT. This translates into CASRDSENTEAFF.

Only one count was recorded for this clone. The CDR3, as DNA: TGTGCCAGCAGCTACTCAGGGATGGGCAGAGCCAAAAACATTCAGTACTTC. Protein sequence: CASSYSGMGRAKNIQYF. This chain connects TRBV5-8 to TRBJ2-4; a weak D match, TRBD1 (5 bases). Trimming took 3 bases from V and 0 from J, leaving 16 bases between them. Germline assignment: CDR1 SGHTS and CDR2 YDEGEE. The CDR3 has 17 residues.

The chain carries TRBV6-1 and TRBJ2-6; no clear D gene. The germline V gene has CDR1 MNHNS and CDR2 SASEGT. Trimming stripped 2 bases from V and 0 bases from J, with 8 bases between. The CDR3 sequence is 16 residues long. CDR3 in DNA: TGTGCCAGCAGTGAATTGTTTCTCTCTGGGGCCAACGTCCTGACTTTC. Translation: CASSELFLSGANVLTF.